This T cell receptor (beta chain) appears in the sequencing data of a study of cytomegalovirus exposure and HLA in healthy donors. Study findings and constraints: Researchers catalogued about 150 TCR beta chains as cytomegalovirus-associated. Reportedly, HLA-A and HLA-B alleles of most subjects were accurately predicted from TCR beta. Highest at DRB1 and lowest at HLA-C, TCR association rates differed among HLA loci in a later analysis. Later work found most CMV-associated TCR beta chains apparently HLA-restricted.

Remarks on this clone: Its antigen is currently unknown.

PCR amplification relied on 60 Vbeta primers (plus 13 Jbeta primers). TCRdb's copy holds only in-frame clones and misses some; the assay was immunoSEQ multiplex PCR. Of over 150,000 clones listed, around 79% are singletons. The V end lost 4 bases, the J end lost 1 base, and 16 bases lay between the germline ends. Germline V CDR1 and CDR2: GTSNPN, SVGIG (reference sequence). The CDR3 has 15 amino acids. The chain couples TRBV30 to TRBJ1-1; perhaps TRBD1 as D (6 bases). The clonotype was recovered from a middle-aged woman in good health and CMV-seropositive. The specimen was PBMCs. The CDR3, as DNA: TGTGCCTGGAAAGGCTCCTCGACAGGGAACACTGAAGCTTTCTTT. Protein: CAWKGSSTGNTEAFF. Together with reference TRBV30 and TRBJ1-1, the CDR3 gives the full variable domain: SQTIHQWPATLVQPVGSPLSLECTVEGTSNPNLYWYRQAAGRGLQLLFYSVGIGQISSEVPQNLSASRPQDRQFILSSKKLLLSDSGFYLCAWKGSSTGNTEAFFGQGTRLTVV.